This T cell receptor (beta chain) was captured in a study of T cell responses to AZD1222 COVID-19 vaccine. Study-wide results and limits: With dominance at 160-218 and 743-854, vaccine-associated CD4 TCRs spanned spike. At baseline, just six or seven AZD1222 recipients tested seropositive. Reports say nearly half of spike-specific TCRs go after unmutated variant regions.

Concerning this clone itself: What it binds is not known.

Assay used: immunoSEQ multiplex PCR; TCRdb lists only in-frame clones, some missing. The table shows about 110,000 clones, with around 90% occurring only once. The germline V and J ends were trimmed by 4 bases and 8 bases, with 18 bases remaining between them. This CDR3 has 14 residues. Germline CDR1 is MGHRA and CDR2 is YSYEKL. This clonotype was obtained from an adult in good health. The rearrangement uses TRBV4-1 and TRBJ2-7; maybe TRBD2 (5 bases). This specimen consisted of peripheral blood, obtained on day 0 of MenACWY control vaccination. The CDR3 sequence: CASSPGSDGRKQYF. As DNA, the CDR3 is TGCGCCAGCAGCCCGGGGTCGGACGGTAGGAAGCAGTACTTC.